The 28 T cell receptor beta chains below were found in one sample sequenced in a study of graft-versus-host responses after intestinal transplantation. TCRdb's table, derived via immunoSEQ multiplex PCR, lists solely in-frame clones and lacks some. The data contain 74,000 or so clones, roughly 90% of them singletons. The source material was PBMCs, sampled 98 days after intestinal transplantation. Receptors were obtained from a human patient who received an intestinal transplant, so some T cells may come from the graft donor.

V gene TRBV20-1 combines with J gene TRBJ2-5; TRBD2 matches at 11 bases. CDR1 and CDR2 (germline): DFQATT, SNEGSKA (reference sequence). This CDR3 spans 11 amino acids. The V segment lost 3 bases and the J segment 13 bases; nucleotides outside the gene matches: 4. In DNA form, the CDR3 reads TGCAGTGCTAGCCTAGCGGGGGGCCCGTACTTC. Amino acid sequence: CSASLAGGPYF.

CDR3 sequence (DNA): TGTGCCTGGGGGGGTAGCGAGACCCAGTACTTC. This encodes CAWGGSETQYF. The genes are TRBV30 and TRBJ2-5, with D possibly called TRBD1 or TRBD2 (5 bases each). Germline V lookup: CDR1 GTSNPN, CDR2 SVGIG (reference sequence). The CDR3 is 11 amino acids. V lost 5 bases, J lost 5 bases, and 9 bases lay in between.

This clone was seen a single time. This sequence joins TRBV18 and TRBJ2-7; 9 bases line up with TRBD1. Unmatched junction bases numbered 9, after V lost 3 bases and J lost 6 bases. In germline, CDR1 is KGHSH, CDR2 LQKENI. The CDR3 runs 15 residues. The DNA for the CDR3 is TGTGCCAGCTCACCCGGACAGGGGAGAGTGTCCGAGCAGTACTTC. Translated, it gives CASSPGQGRVSEQYF.

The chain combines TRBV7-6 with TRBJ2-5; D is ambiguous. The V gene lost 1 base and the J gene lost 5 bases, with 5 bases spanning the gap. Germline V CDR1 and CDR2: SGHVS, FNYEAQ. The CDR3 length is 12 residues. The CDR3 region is CASSLDGETQYF. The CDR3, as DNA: TGTGCCAGCAGCTTAGATGGGGAGACCCAGTACTTC.

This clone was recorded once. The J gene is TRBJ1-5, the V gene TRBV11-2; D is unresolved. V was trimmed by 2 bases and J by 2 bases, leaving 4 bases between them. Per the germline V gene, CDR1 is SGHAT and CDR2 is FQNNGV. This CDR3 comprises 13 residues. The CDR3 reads CASSLRRNQPQHF. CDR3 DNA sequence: TGTGCCAGCAGCTTACGGCGCAATCAGCCCCAGCATTTT.

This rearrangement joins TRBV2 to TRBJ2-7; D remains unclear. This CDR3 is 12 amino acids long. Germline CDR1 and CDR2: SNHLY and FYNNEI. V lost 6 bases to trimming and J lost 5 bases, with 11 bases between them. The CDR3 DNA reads TGTGCCAGCAGGGCCGCGGCGCACGAGCAGTACTTC. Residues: CASRAAAHEQYF. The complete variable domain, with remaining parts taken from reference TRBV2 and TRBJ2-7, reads EPEVTQTPSHQVTQMGQEVILRCVPISNHLYFYWYRQILGQKVEFLVSFYNNEISEKSEIFDDQFSVERPDGSNFTLKIRSTKLEDSAMYFCASRAAAHEQYFGPGTRLTVT.

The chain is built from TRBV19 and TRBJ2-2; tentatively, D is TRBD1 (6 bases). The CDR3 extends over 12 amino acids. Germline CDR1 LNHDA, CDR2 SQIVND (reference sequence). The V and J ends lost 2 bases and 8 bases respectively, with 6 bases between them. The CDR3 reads CASSIRGGELFF. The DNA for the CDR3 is TGTGCCAGTAGTATAAGGGGGGGGGAGCTGTTTTTT. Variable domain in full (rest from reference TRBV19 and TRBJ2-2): DGGITQSPKYLFRKEGQNVTLSCEQNLNHDAMYWYRQDPGQGLRLIYYSQIVNDFQKGDIAEGYSVSREKKESFPLTVTSAQKNPTAFYLCASSIRGGELFFGEGSRLTVL.

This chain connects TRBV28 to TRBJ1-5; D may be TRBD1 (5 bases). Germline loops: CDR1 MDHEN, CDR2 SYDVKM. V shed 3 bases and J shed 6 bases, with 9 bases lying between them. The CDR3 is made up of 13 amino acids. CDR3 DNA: TGTGCCAGCAGTTTTGACAGTTTTCAGCCCCAGCATTTT. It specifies CASSFDSFQPQHF.

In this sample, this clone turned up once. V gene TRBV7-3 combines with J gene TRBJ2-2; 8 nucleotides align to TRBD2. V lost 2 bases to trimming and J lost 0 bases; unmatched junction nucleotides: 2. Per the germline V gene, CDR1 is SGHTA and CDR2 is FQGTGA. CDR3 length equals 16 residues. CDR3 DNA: TGTGCCAGCAGCTTATTGGGACTAGCGAACACCGGGGAGCTGTTTTTT. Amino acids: CASSLLGLANTGELFF.

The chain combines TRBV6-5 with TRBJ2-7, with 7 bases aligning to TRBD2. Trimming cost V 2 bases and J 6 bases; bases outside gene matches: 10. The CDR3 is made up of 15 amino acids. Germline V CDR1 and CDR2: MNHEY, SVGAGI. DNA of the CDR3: TGTGCCAGCAGTTACGGAAGCGGGACGAGGGTCGAGCAGTACTTC. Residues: CASSYGSGTRVEQYF.

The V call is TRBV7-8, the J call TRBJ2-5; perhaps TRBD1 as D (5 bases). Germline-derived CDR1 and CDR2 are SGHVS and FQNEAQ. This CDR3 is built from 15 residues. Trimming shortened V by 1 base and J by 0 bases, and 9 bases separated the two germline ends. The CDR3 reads CASSLGRAYQETQYF. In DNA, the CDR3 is TGTGCCAGCAGCTTAGGCAGGGCATACCAAGAGACCCAGTACTTC.

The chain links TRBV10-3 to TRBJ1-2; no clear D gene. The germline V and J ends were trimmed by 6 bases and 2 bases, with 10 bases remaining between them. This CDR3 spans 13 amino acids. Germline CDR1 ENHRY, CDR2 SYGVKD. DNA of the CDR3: TGTGCCATCAGCCCCACCTGGAACTATGGCTACACCTTC. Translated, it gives CAISPTWNYGYTF.

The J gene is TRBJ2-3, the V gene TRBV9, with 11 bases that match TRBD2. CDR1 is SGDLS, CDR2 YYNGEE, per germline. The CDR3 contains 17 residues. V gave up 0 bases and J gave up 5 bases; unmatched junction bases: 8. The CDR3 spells CASSVVAGGRVGDTQYF. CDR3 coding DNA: TGTGCCAGCAGCGTAGTAGCGGGGGGGCGAGTGGGAGATACGCAGTATTTT. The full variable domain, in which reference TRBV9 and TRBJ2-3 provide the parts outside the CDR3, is DSGVTQTPKHLITATGQRVTLRCSPRSGDLSVYWYQQSLDQGLQFLIQYYNGEERAKGNILERFSAQQFPDLHSELNLSSLELGDSALYFCASSVVAGGRVGDTQYFGPGTRLTVL.

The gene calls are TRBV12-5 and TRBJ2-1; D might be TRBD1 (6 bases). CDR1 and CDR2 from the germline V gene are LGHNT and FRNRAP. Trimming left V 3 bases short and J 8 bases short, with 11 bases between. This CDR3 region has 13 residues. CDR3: CASGLLQGDEQFF. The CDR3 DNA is TGTGCTAGTGGTTTACTACAGGGAGATGAGCAGTTCTTC.

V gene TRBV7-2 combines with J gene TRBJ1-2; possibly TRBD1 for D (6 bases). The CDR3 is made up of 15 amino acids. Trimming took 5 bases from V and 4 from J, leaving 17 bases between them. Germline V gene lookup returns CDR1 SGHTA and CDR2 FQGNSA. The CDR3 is CASSPNTGSSYGYTF. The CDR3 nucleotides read TGTGCCAGCAGCCCAAACACAGGGAGCTCCTATGGCTACACCTTC.

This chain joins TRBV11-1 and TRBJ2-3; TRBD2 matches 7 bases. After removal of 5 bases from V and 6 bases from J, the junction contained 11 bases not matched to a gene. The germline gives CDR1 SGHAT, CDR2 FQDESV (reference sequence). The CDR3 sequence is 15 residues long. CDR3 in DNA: TGTGCCAGCAGCGCGCGTCGGGACTACCTCGATACGCAGTATTTT. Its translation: CASSARRDYLDTQYF.

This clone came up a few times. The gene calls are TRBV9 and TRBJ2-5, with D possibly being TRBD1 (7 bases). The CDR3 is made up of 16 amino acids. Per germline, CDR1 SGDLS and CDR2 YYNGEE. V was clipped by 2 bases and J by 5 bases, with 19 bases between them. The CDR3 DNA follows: TGTGCCAGCAGCGTTAGGGGGGTTAGGGGGCCCGAGACCCAGTACTTC. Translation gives CASSVRGVRGPETQYF.

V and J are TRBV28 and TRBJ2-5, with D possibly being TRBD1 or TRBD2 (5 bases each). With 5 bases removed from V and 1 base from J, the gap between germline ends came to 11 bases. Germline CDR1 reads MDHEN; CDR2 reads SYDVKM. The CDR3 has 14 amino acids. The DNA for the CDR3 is TGTGCCAGCAGTGGGACGCTGGTCCAAGAGACCCAGTACTTC. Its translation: CASSGTLVQETQYF.

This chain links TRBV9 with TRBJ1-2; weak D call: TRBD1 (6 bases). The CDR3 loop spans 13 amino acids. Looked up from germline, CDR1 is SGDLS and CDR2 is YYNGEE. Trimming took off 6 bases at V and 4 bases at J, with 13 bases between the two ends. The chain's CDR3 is CASNEGGGYGYTF. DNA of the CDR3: TGTGCCAGCAACGAAGGGGGGGGCTATGGCTACACCTTC.

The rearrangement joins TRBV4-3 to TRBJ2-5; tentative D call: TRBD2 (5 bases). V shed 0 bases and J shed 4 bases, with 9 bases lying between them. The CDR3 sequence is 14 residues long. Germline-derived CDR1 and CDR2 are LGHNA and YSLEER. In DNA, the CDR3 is TGCGCCAGCAGCCAAGATGGTAGCGCAGAGACCCAGTACTTC. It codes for CASSQDGSAETQYF.

CDR3 nucleotides: TGCGCCAGCAGCTTGGCCCTACCTACTCAGCTCAAACTGATCCTTAATTCACCCCTCCACTTT. Translation gives CASSLALPTQLKLILNSPLHF. This chain connects TRBV5-1 to TRBJ1-6, with no clear D. This CDR3 is built from 21 residues. Germline V gene sequence: CDR1 SGHRS, CDR2 YFSETQ. With 0 bases removed from V and 6 bases from J, the gap between germline ends came to 28 bases.

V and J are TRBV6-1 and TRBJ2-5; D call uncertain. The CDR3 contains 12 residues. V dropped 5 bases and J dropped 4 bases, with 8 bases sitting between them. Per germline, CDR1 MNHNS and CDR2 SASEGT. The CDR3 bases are TGTGCCAGCAGTAACAGAGGAGAGACCCAGTACTTC. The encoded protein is CASSNRGETQYF.

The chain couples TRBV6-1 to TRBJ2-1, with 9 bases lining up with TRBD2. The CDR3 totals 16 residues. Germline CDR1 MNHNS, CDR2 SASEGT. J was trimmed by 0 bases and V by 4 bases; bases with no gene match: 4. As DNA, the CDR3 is TGTGCCAGCAGTGGTCTAGCGGGGAGCTCCTACAATGAGCAGTTCTTC. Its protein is CASSGLAGSSYNEQFF.

DNA of the CDR3: TGTGCCAGCAGCTTAGGCCTCGTGGCGGGGCAAGAGACCCAGTACTTC. It codes for CASSLGLVAGQETQYF. The rearrangement uses TRBV13 and TRBJ2-5; tentative D call: TRBD2 (6 bases). The germline V gene has CDR1 PRHDT and CDR2 FYEKMQ (reference sequence). The CDR3 has 16 amino acids. The V end lost 0 bases, the J end lost 2 bases, and 13 bases lay between the germline ends.

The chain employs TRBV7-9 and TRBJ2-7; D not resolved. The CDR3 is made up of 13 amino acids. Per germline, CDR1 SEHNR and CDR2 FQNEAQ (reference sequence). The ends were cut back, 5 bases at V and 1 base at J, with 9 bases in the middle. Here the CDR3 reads CASSPYASYEQYF. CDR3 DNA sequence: TGTGCCAGCAGCCCTTATGCGTCCTACGAGCAGTACTTC.

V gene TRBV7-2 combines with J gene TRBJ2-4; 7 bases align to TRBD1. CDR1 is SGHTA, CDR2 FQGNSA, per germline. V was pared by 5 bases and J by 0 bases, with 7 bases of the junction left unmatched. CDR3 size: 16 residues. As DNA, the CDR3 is TGTGCCAGCAGCAAGCAGACAGGGCTAGCCAAAAACATTCAGTACTTC. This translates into CASSKQTGLAKNIQYF.

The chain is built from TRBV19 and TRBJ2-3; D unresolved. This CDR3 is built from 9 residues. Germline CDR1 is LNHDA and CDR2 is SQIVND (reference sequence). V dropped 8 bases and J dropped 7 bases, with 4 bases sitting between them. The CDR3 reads CASRNTQYF. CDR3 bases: TGTGCCAGTCGAAATACGCAGTATTTT.

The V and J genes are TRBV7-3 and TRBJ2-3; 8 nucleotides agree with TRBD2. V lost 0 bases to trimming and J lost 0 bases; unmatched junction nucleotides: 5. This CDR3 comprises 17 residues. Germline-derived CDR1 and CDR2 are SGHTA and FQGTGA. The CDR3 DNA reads TGTGCCAGCAGCTTAACACTTAGCGGGGTTAGCACAGATACGCAGTATTTT. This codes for CASSLTLSGVSTDTQYF.